The rows below give T cell receptor beta chains drawn from one sample of a study of cytomegalovirus exposure and HLA in healthy donors. The assay was immunoSEQ multiplex PCR, and TCRdb's table has in-frame clones only and misses some. The table records nearly 110,000 clones, about 81% of them present only once. Sequencing was carried out using PBMCs. These receptors all come from a male donor in good health and CMV-seropositive. The CDR3 runs from the conserved cysteine through the conserved F or W. A D gene is named only where the DNA matches it firmly. Where a row states a size, it is once, few, many or the class of an expanded clone; other rows omit it.

v_gene,abundance,d_gene,j_gene,CDR3aa,CDR3nt
TRBV7-2,-,-,TRBJ2-7,CASSSKGQFFYEQYF,TGTGCCAGCAGCTCCAAAGGACAGTTCTTCTACGAGCAGTACTTC
TRBV9,-,TRBD1,TRBJ2-7,CASSVAFDRVYEQYF,TGTGCCAGCAGCGTAGCTTTCGACAGGGTCTACGAGCAGTACTTC
TRBV5-1,-,TRBD1,TRBJ2-7,CASSDTGTGVLGEQYF,TGCGCCAGCAGTGATACCGGGACAGGGGTTTTGGGCGAGCAGTACTTC
TRBV27,-,-,TRBJ1-5,CASSLSPSGGNQPQHF,TGTGCCAGCAGTTTGTCACCTTCCGGGGGCAATCAGCCCCAGCATTTT
TRBV5-6,few,-,TRBJ2-1,CASSLAASSYNEQFF,TGTGCCAGCAGCTTAGCGGCAAGCTCCTACAATGAGCAGTTCTTC
TRBV7-9,-,-,TRBJ1-2,CASSRHGGEIYGYTF,TGTGCCAGCAGCCGCCACGGGGGGGAGATCTATGGCTACACCTTC
TRBV7-3,-,-,TRBJ2-7,CASSLTLVDSGSYEQYF,TGTGCCAGCAGCTTAACCCTCGTGGATAGCGGCTCCTACGAGCAGTACTTC
TRBV6-4,-,-,TRBJ1-1,CATETNAGGEGTEAFF,TGTGCCACCGAAACCAATGCGGGAGGGGAGGGCACTGAAGCTTTCTTT
TRBV6-5,-,-,TRBJ1-1,CASSASRLREAFF,TGTGCCAGCAGTGCCTCGAGGTTGCGTGAAGCTTTCTTT
TRBV30,-,-,TRBJ1-4,CAWSVTGIGRSEKLFF,TGTGCCTGGAGTGTAACGGGGATAGGACGGAGTGAAAAACTGTTTTTT
TRBV5-4,once,TRBD2,TRBJ2-7,CASSLVKVAGVDEQYF,TGTGCCAGCAGCTTGGTGAAAGTAGCGGGAGTCGACGAGCAGTACTTC